This T cell receptor beta chain was identified during a study of pediatric ulcerative colitis. Findings and caveats of the study: Clonal expansions reduced rectal repertoire diversity in acute severe colitis.

A word on this clone: What it binds is unknown.

The rectum was sampled with one to two pinch biopsies at colonoscopy. CDR1 is SGDLS, CDR2 YYNGEE, per germline. The CDR3 runs to 14 residues. V dropped 0 bases and J dropped 4 bases, with 8 bases sitting between them. Sequenced by immunoSEQ multiplex PCR; TCRdb stores in-frame clones only, minus some. The sample includes over 15,000 clones, about two thirds of them seen just once. The sample consisted of gut tissue. This TCR was recovered from a girl aged 5-17 years with moderate ulcerative colitis. The rearrangement joins TRBV9 to TRBJ1-3, with D uncertain. DNA of the CDR3: TGTGCCAGCAGCGTAGAGGGAGAGGGAAACACCATATATTTT. It specifies CASSVEGEGNTIYF.